The 20 T cell receptor beta chains listed next were all sequenced from one sample in a study of T cells after yellow fever vaccination. TCRdb called the 5' RACE reads again in MiXCR, with one record for every CDR3 protein. Here the sample spans approximately 180,000 distinct CDR3 sequences, roughly 6.2% being singletons. The sequences come from CD4+ T cells sorted from PBMCs, collected on the day of the first yellow fever vaccination. These receptors were taken from a man between 18 and 29 years old who received the YFV17D yellow fever vaccine.

In this sample, this clonotype turned up many times. This chain connects TRBV15 to TRBJ2-5, with TRBD1 matching over 9 bases. CDR1 is LNHNV and CDR2 is YYDKDF in the germline V gene (reference sequence). V lost 0 bases to trimming and J lost 9 bases; unmatched junction nucleotides: 11. The CDR3 sequence is 16 residues long. CDR3 amino acids: CATSRDKGTGFFSQYF. The CDR3 nucleotides are TGTGCCACCAGCAGAGATAAAGGGACAGGGTTTTTTTCCCAGTACTTC.

J is TRBJ1-2 and V is TRBV18; no clear D. The CDR3 totals 14 residues. Trimming shortened V by 2 bases and J by 4 bases, and 11 bases separated the two germline ends. Germline assignment: CDR1 KGHSH and CDR2 LQKENI. CDR3 sequence reads: CASSPSSGAYGYTF. CDR3 in DNA: TGTGCCAGCTCACCATCTTCGGGAGCCTATGGCTACACCTTC.

J is TRBJ2-1 and V is TRBV29-1, with 9 bases that match TRBD2. This CDR3 is 14 amino acids long. V dropped 7 bases and J dropped 9; count of bases not matched to a gene: 13. Germline lookup yields CDR1 SQVTM and CDR2 ANQGSEA. CDR3 sequence: CSAKGASGVGEQFF. CDR3 bases: TGCAGCGCCAAGGGGGCTAGCGGGGTAGGTGAGCAGTTCTTC.

This clonotype was picked up a small number of times. The CDR3 nucleotides are TGTGCCAGCAGCCAACTCTGGTCCTACGAGCAGTACTTC. It encodes CASSQLWSYEQYF. V gene TRBV7-2 combines with J gene TRBJ2-7; no definite D call. Germline V gene data show CDR1 as SGHTA and CDR2 as FQGNSA. The CDR3 length is 13 residues. Deletions cut 5 bases from V and 1 base from J, with 9 bases between.

This clonotype appeared many times. CDR3 coding DNA: TGCAGTGCTGGTACAGGGGCGACAAATCAGCCCCAGCATTTT. As protein: CSAGTGATNQPQHF. V and J are TRBV20-1 and TRBJ1-5, with 7 bases identical to TRBD1. The ends lost 5 bases at V and 4 bases at J; junction bases unmatched: 8. The CDR3 is 14 amino acids. Per germline, CDR1 DFQATT and CDR2 SNEGSKA (reference sequence).

This clonotype was detected only a few times. The V call is TRBV20-1, the J call TRBJ2-3; 7 nucleotides agree with TRBD2. The CDR3 contains 15 residues. CDR1 DFQATT and CDR2 SNEGSKA come from the germline V gene (reference sequence). V gave up 2 bases and J gave up 3 bases; unmatched junction bases: 8. CDR3 region: CSARWEGSRTDTQYF. CDR3 nucleotides: TGCAGTGCTAGATGGGAGGGGTCGAGAACAGATACGCAGTATTTT.

The chain employs TRBV5-1 and TRBJ2-1; D is unresolved. Trimming took 0 bases from V and 0 from J, leaving 7 bases between them. This CDR3 has 15 amino acids. CDR1 is SGHRS and CDR2 is YFSETQ in the germline V gene. CDR3 DNA sequence: TGCGCCAGCAGCTTGGCGTCGAGCTCCTACAATGAGCAGTTCTTC. Protein product: CASSLASSSYNEQFF.

In this sample, this clonotype turned up many times. The gene calls are TRBV7-2 and TRBJ2-2; D is possibly TRBD2 (6 bases). The CDR3 consists of 12 residues. CDR1 and CDR2 from the germline V gene are SGHTA and FQGNSA. V lost 6 bases to trimming and J lost 6 bases, with 8 bases between them. For the CDR3, the DNA is TGTGCCAGCAGGACTAGGGCCGGGGAGCTGTTTTTT. This codes for CASRTRAGELFF.

The V gene is TRBV2, the J gene TRBJ2-2; 9 bases are a match to TRBD1. The CDR3 has 16 residues. With V trimmed by 9 bases and J by 2 bases, 10 bases remained unmatched. Per the germline V gene, CDR1 is SNHLY and CDR2 is FYNNEI. The CDR3 protein is CARARGTGINTGELFF. In DNA form, the CDR3 reads TGTGCCAGGGCCCGTGGGACAGGGATTAACACCGGGGAGCTGTTTTTT.

This clonotype was seen a few times. This chain links TRBV6-1 with TRBJ1-5; D is perhaps TRBD1 (6 bases). The CDR3 totals 16 residues. V lost 6 bases and J lost 5, with 20 bases in between. Germline V gene lookup returns CDR1 MNHNS and CDR2 SASEGT. The DNA for the CDR3 is TGTGCCAGCAGCAGCCAACAGGGTCGAGGGGATCAGCCCCAGCATTTT. The encoded protein is CASSSQQGRGDQPQHF.

At least ten counts were recorded for this clonotype. V is TRBV27 and J is TRBJ2-6, with D possibly called TRBD1 or TRBD2 (6 bases each). This CDR3 region has 16 residues. Trimming pared 6 bases from V and 0 bases from J, leaving 12 bases between. CDR1 and CDR2 from the germline V gene are MNHEY and SMNVEV (reference sequence). CDR3 loop: CASRPGAFSGANVLTF. The CDR3 region has the DNA TGTGCCAGCAGGCCGGGGGCCTTCTCTGGGGCCAACGTCCTGACTTTC.

At least ten counts were recorded for this clonotype. The chain combines TRBV18 with TRBJ2-7; D perhaps matches TRBD1 (5 bases). The CDR3 spans 12 residues. V lost 1 base to trimming and J lost 8 bases, with 9 bases between them. Germline V gene lookup returns CDR1 KGHSH and CDR2 LQKENI. This chain's CDR3 is CASSPLQGQQYF. CDR3 sequence (DNA): TGTGCCAGCTCACCACTCCAGGGTCAGCAGTACTTC.

The V and J genes are TRBV7-9 and TRBJ1-2; D possibly corresponds to TRBD1 (5 bases). Trimming took off 5 bases at V and 8 bases at J, with 18 bases between the two ends. The CDR3 runs to 14 residues. Looked up from germline, CDR1 is SEHNR and CDR2 is FQNEAQ (reference sequence). The CDR3 DNA follows: TGTGCCAGCAGCCGATCGGACGGGGGTGGAGGCTACACCTTC. It yields the protein CASSRSDGGGGYTF. Full variable domain (outside the CDR3, taken from reference TRBV7-9 and TRBJ1-2): DTGVSQNPRHKITKRGQNVTFRCDPISEHNRLYWYRQTLGQGPEFLTYFQNEAQLEKSRLLSDRFSAERPKGSFSTLEIQRTEQGDSAMYLCASSRSDGGGGYTFGSGTRLTVV.

This clonotype came up many times. The V and J genes are TRBV15 and TRBJ2-7; D is undetermined. The CDR3 extends over 14 amino acids. Germline CDR1 and CDR2: LNHNV and YYDKDF (reference sequence). V shed 0 bases and J shed 6 bases, with 12 bases lying between them. CDR3 bases: TGTGCCACCAGCAGAGATTTTGATGGTTCCGAGCAGTACGTC. This translates into CATSRDFDGSEQYV.

This clonotype was picked up many times. This chain joins TRBV12-3 or TRBV12-4 and TRBJ1-1; D call uncertain. The germline V and J ends were trimmed by 10 bases and 4 bases, with 13 bases remaining between them. This CDR3 is built from 12 residues. The CDR3 reads CATHRGSTEAFF. The CDR3 nucleotides are TGTGCCACCCACCGAGGGAGCACTGAAGCTTTCTTT.

This clonotype was observed at least ten times. CDR3 bases: TGCAGTGCTAGAGTGTCGCAGGCACCACAGCCCCAGCATTTT. It yields the protein CSARVSQAPQPQHF. This chain links TRBV20-1 with TRBJ1-5; D unresolved. V was shortened by 1 base and J by 7 bases, with 14 bases between the two germline ends. The germline CDR1 and CDR2 sequences are DFQATT and SNEGSKA (reference sequence). The CDR3 contains 14 residues.

This clonotype was seen a handful of times. V gene TRBV5-5 combines with J gene TRBJ1-2; D perhaps matches TRBD1 (5 bases). Looked up from germline, CDR1 is SGHKS and CDR2 is YYEKEE (reference sequence). V was trimmed by 4 bases and J by 4 bases, leaving 11 bases between them. The CDR3 consists of 13 residues. CDR3 in DNA: TGTGCCAGCAGCAAAATGGACACCTATGGCTACACCTTC. Protein: CASSKMDTYGYTF.

The chain couples TRBV10-3 to TRBJ1-6; no clear D gene. The CDR3 has 15 amino acids. Per germline, CDR1 ENHRY and CDR2 SYGVKD. Trimming stripped 6 bases from V and 0 bases from J, with 9 bases between. The CDR3 DNA follows: TGTGCCATCAGCAAAGACGTCTCCTATAATTCACCCCTCCACTTT. As protein: CAISKDVSYNSPLHF.

This clonotype was seen only a few times. The CDR3 nucleotides are TGTGCCAGCTTGCCGGGGAAGGGAAACATTCAGTACTTC. Its translation is CASLPGKGNIQYF. This rearrangement joins TRBV6-4 to TRBJ2-4, with D possibly being TRBD2 (5 bases). The CDR3 is 13 residues long. V lost 8 bases and J 6 bases, leaving 14 bases between the germline ends. Germline V gives CDR1 MRHNA, CDR2 SNTAGT.

This clonotype was counted a few times. V is TRBV20-1 and J is TRBJ2-7, with a possible D match to TRBD1 (6 bases). The CDR3 runs 13 residues. V lost 0 bases to trimming and J lost 3 bases, with 9 bases between them. CDR1 and CDR2 from the germline V gene are DFQATT and SNEGSKA (reference sequence). The CDR3 loop is CSARDQGIYEQYF. The CDR3, as DNA: TGCAGTGCTAGAGATCAGGGGATCTACGAGCAGTACTTC.